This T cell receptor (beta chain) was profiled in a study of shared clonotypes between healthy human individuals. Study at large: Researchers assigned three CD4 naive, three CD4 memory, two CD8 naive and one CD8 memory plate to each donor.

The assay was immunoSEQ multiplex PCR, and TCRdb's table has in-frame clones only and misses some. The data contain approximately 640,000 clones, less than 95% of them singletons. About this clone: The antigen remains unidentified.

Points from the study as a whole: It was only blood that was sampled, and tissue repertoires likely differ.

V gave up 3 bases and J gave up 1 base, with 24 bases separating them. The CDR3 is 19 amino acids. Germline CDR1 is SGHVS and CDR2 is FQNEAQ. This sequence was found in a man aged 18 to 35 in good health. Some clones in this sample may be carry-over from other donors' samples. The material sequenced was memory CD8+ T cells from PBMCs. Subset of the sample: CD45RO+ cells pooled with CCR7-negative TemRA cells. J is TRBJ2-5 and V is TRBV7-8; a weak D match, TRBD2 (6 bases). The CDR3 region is CASSFKDGGASGTQETQYF. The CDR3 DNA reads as TGTGCCAGCAGCTTCAAGGACGGAGGGGCCAGTGGGACCCAAGAGACCCAGTACTTC.